This T cell receptor beta chain was sequenced in a study of beta chain features in type 1 diabetes. Study observations and caveats: Any HLA effect on TCRB rearrangement was left unresolved by small sub-analyses. Researchers report that Type 1 diabetes patients had moderately but significantly shorter TCRB CDR3s across all four CD4+ subsets.

Per germline, CDR1 SSHAT and CDR2 FNYEAQ (reference sequence). This CDR3 has 16 amino acids. Worth noting for this clone: Its antigen is unidentified. An end of the junction differs from the germline gene, which may be a read error.

As every portion of the isolated RNA was reverse transcribed, the sequencing read expressed TCRB transcripts. Clones were sequenced by immunoSEQ multiplex PCR, and TCRdb holds only the in-frame ones, with some missing. The sample consists of about 410,000 clones, more than 11% of them appearing once. V gene TRBV7-7 combines with J gene TRBJ2-2; D is unclear. Sequenced sample: naive CD4+ T cells from blood. The sequence derives from a man aged 25-45 years in good health. CDR3 nucleotide sequence: TGTGCTAGCAGCTTATTCGCAGACCCGAACACCGGGGAGCTGTTTTTT. Protein sequence: CASSLFADPNTGELFF.